The 21 T cell receptor beta chains below were found in one sample sequenced in a study of shared clonotypes between healthy human individuals (TCRdb year 2020). CD8 naive samples consisted of CD45RO-negative cells that were positively selected for CCR7, yielding a CD45RA+CCR7+ population without TemRA cells. Libraries were made using the immunoSEQ multiplex PCR assay. The immuneACCESS repertoire file appears here via TCRdb, limited to in-frame rearrangements. These files lack a portion of the clones; in checked studies, under half of the deficit traces to unresolved V genes, and the cause of the others is not known. The sample has fewer than 800,000 clones on record, approximately 90% of them singletons. Clones ranked in the top ten supply 20% to 25% of the sample. The sample consisted of naive CD8+ T cells sorted from blood. This specimen's cell subset or site label, interpreted: CD45RA+CCR7+. These receptors came from a man aged 25-40 years in good health.

CDR3 sequence reads: CASREGQTYEQYF. The CDR3 bases are TGTGCCAGCAGAGAGGGACAGACATACGAGCAGTACTTC. The chain carries TRBV6-6 and TRBJ2-7, with 7 bases aligning to TRBD1. In germline, CDR1 is MNHNY, CDR2 SVGAGI (reference sequence). The CDR3 is 13 amino acids. J was trimmed by 4 bases and V by 6 bases; bases with no gene match: 6.

The chain combines TRBV15 with TRBJ1-3, with D uncertain. Germline CDR1 is LNHNV and CDR2 is YYDKDF (reference sequence). Trimming left V 2 bases short and J 0 bases short, with 11 bases between. CDR3 length: 16 residues. The CDR3 bases are TGTGCCACCAGCAGATCGGGCAGGTCCTCTGGAAACACCATATATTTT. Amino acid sequence: CATSRSGRSSGNTIYF.

This rearrangement joins TRBV4-3 to TRBJ1-1; 9 bases map to TRBD1. The germline CDR1 and CDR2 sequences are LGHNA and YSLEER. The junction had 1 base not matched to a gene; V was cut back by 0 bases and J by 2 bases. This CDR3 comprises 15 residues. The DNA for the CDR3 is TGCGCCAGCAGCCAAGAGACAGGGGGTAACACTGAAGCTTTCTTT. It is translated as CASSQETGGNTEAFF.

This clone appeared a few times. Within the sample, other DNA sequences also encode this same CDR3. The CDR3 loop reads CASSLDRNEQYF. The CDR3 nucleotides are TGTGCCAGCAGCTTGGACAGGAACGAGCAGTACTTC. The chain employs TRBV5-4 and TRBJ2-7; maybe TRBD1 (5 bases). V gave up 0 bases and J gave up 5 bases, with 6 bases separating them. Per the germline V gene, CDR1 is SGHNT and CDR2 is YYREEE (reference sequence). CDR3 length: 12 residues.

J is TRBJ1-2 and V is TRBV6-5; D is ambiguous. The CDR3 consists of 14 residues. Germline V gene lookup returns CDR1 MNHEY and CDR2 SVGAGI. The ends were cut back, 0 bases at V and 6 bases at J, with 11 bases in the middle. The CDR3 spells CASSYSSVAHGYTF. The CDR3 bases are TGTGCCAGCAGTTACTCGAGCGTGGCGCATGGCTACACCTTC.

In its sample, this clone was seen once. The chain uses TRBV18 and TRBJ1-1, with D unclear. Germline lookup yields CDR1 KGHSH and CDR2 LQKENI. This CDR3 is 12 amino acids long. The V gene lost 3 bases and the J gene lost 2 bases, with 4 bases spanning the gap. DNA of the CDR3: TGTGCCAGCTCACCCCGAAACACTGAAGCTTTCTTT. Amino acids: CASSPRNTEAFF.

The genes are TRBV27 and TRBJ2-3, with TRBD2 identical over 10 bases. V shed 1 base, J shed 5 bases, and the junction held 12 bases outside the gene matches. The V gene's germline CDR1 is MNHEY and CDR2 SMNVEV (reference sequence). The CDR3 covers 18 residues. The CDR3 is CASSLYPQSGRAVDTQYF. The CDR3 DNA follows: TGTGCCAGCAGTTTATACCCTCAGAGCGGGAGGGCCGTAGATACGCAGTATTTT.

This clone has a single count. The genes are TRBV7-9 and TRBJ2-7; the match to TRBD1 covers 7 bases. Germline trimming cut 5 bases from V and 3 bases from J; bases unmatched to any gene: 10. This CDR3 is built from 15 residues. CDR1 and CDR2 (germline): SEHNR, FQNEAQ (reference sequence). As DNA, the CDR3 is TGTGCCAGCAGCAACCGGGACAGCCTAATCTACGAGCAGTACTTC. This sequence encodes CASSNRDSLIYEQYF.

V is TRBV7-9 and J is TRBJ2-7; D possibly corresponds to TRBD2 (6 bases). Germline V gene lookup returns CDR1 SEHNR and CDR2 FQNEAQ (reference sequence). CDR3 length: 16 amino acids. Deletions cut 5 bases from V and 7 bases from J, with 24 bases between. The CDR3 coding sequence is TGTGCCAGCAGCCCCACGGCGGGACTCGCCTCGGGGGAGCAGTACTTC. This translates into CASSPTAGLASGEQYF. Supplemented by reference TRBV7-9 and TRBJ2-7, the full variable domain reads DTGVSQNPRHKITKRGQNVTFRCDPISEHNRLYWYRQTLGQGPEFLTYFQNEAQLEKSRLLSDRFSAERPKGSFSTLEIQRTEQGDSAMYLCASSPTAGLASGEQYFGPGTRLTVT.

CDR3 amino acids: CASRPLLNRNQPQHF. The CDR3 DNA reads TGTGCCAGCAGACCGCTACTAAACAGGAATCAGCCCCAGCATTTT. This chain uses TRBV28 with TRBJ1-5, with a weak D call TRBD1 (5 bases). The CDR3 is 15 residues long. Trimming left V 6 bases short and J 4 bases short, with 16 bases between. Germline loops: CDR1 MDHEN, CDR2 SYDVKM.

This clone was detected only once. The chain is built from TRBV5-1 and TRBJ1-2, with TRBD1 identical over 9 bases. The CDR3 totals 17 residues. CDR1 and CDR2 (germline): SGHRS, YFSETQ. J was trimmed by 6 bases and V by 0 bases; bases with no gene match: 12. This chain's CDR3 is CASSLAPGQGFTNGYTF. As DNA, the CDR3 is TGCGCCAGCAGCTTGGCCCCGGGACAGGGATTCACGAATGGCTACACCTTC.

The chain employs TRBV9 and TRBJ2-5, with TRBD1 as a possible D gene (5 bases). This CDR3 is built from 15 residues. Germline values: CDR1 SGDLS, CDR2 YYNGEE. The germline V and J ends were trimmed by 2 bases and 3 bases, with 14 bases remaining between them. The CDR3 here is CASSVQGKGEETQYF. CDR3 coding DNA: TGTGCCAGCAGCGTCCAAGGGAAAGGGGAAGAGACCCAGTACTTC.

Remarks on this clone: Distinct nucleotide sequences in the sample also encode this CDR3. The gene calls are TRBV9 and TRBJ2-2; D is uncertain. In germline, CDR1 is SGDLS, CDR2 YYNGEE. V lost 1 base and J 5 bases, leaving 3 bases between the germline ends. The CDR3 sequence is 12 residues long. CDR3 sequence: CASSVNTGELFF. The CDR3 nucleotides are TGTGCCAGCAGCGTAAATACCGGGGAGCTGTTTTTT.

The chain carries TRBV6-1 and TRBJ2-3, with 7 positions matching TRBD2. Germline V gene sequence: CDR1 MNHNS, CDR2 SASEGT. The CDR3 is made up of 14 amino acids. J was trimmed by 5 bases and V by 3 bases; bases with no gene match: 5. CDR3 protein: CASSEEGLVDTQYF. DNA of the CDR3: TGTGCCAGCAGTGAGGAAGGACTAGTAGATACGCAGTATTTT.

The chain carries TRBV6-5 and TRBJ1-5, with 8 bases lining up with TRBD1. V was pared by 6 bases and J by 7 bases, with 5 bases of the junction left unmatched. Germline V gives CDR1 MNHEY, CDR2 SVGAGI. CDR3 length: 13 amino acids. The CDR3 nucleotides are TGTGCCAGCAGAACAGGGGGGGGGCAGCCCCAGCATTTT. Protein sequence: CASRTGGGQPQHF.

This clone was counted a few times. The J gene is TRBJ2-7, the V gene TRBV28; D may be TRBD1 (6 bases). This CDR3 is 14 amino acids long. The V gene's germline CDR1 is MDHEN and CDR2 SYDVKM. V dropped 5 bases and J dropped 4 bases, with 15 bases sitting between them. The CDR3 bases are TGTGCCAGCAGTCGTAACAGGGAAACTTACGAGCAGTACTTC. The encoded protein is CASSRNRETYEQYF.

The CDR3 protein is CSVDRNGELFF. The CDR3 DNA sequence: TGCAGCGTTGACCGGAACGGGGAGCTGTTTTTT. The rearrangement joins TRBV29-1 to TRBJ2-2; D gene ambiguous. There are 11 residues in the CDR3. V lost 3 bases to trimming and J lost 7 bases, with 6 bases between them. Germline V CDR1 and CDR2: SQVTM, ANQGSEA.

CDR3 loop: CASSEEGLAGYEQYF. Here the CDR3 DNA reads TGCGCCAGCAGTGAAGAAGGACTAGCGGGGTACGAGCAGTACTTC. The chain combines TRBV10-2 with TRBJ2-5, with 12 bases identical to TRBD2. The J call may be incorrect, as the DNA end agrees better with TRBJ2-7. Germline V lookup: CDR1 WSHSY, CDR2 SAAADI. CDR3 size: 15 residues.

The J gene is TRBJ1-4, the V gene TRBV28; 8 positions match TRBD1. The CDR3 consists of 15 residues. The V gene end was trimmed by 6 bases and the J gene end by 5 bases; junction bases not matched to a gene: 8. Germline V gene lookup returns CDR1 MDHEN and CDR2 SYDVKM. The CDR3 loop is CASRSYRGANEKLFF. In DNA form, the CDR3 reads TGTGCCAGCAGATCTTACAGGGGGGCAAATGAAAAACTGTTTTTT. Drawing the rest from reference TRBV28 and TRBJ1-4, the complete variable domain is DVKVTQSSRYLVKRTGEKVFLECVQDMDHENMFWYRQDPGLGLRLIYFSYDVKMKEKGDIPEGYSVSREKKERFSLILESASTNQTSMYLCASRSYRGANEKLFFGSGTQLSVL.

V and J are TRBV11-2 and TRBJ2-3; tentatively, D is TRBD1 (5 bases). The CDR3 has 16 amino acids. Between the trimmed V and J ends, which lost 5 bases and 1 base, there was a span of 16 bases. In germline, CDR1 is SGHAT, CDR2 FQNNGV. The CDR3 DNA reads TGTGCCAGCAGCGACTGGGTGCAGGGTGGCACAGATACGCAGTATTTT. Its translation: CASSDWVQGGTDTQYF.

The chain carries TRBV6-1 and TRBJ2-3; 8 bases match TRBD2. CDR1 is MNHNS and CDR2 is SASEGT in the germline V gene. This CDR3 contains 17 residues. Trimming at V came to 3 bases and at J to 7 bases, leaving 15 bases not matched to a gene. CDR3 protein: CASSDRRGLAGLYTQYF. CDR3 nucleotides: TGTGCCAGCAGTGACCGCAGGGGTCTAGCGGGTTTATATACGCAGTATTTT.